Reported below is one T cell receptor beta chain. Its matching antigen is unknown. This record belongs to a study of shared clonotypes between healthy human individuals. Germline loops: CDR1 MNHEY, CDR2 SMNVEV (reference sequence). This CDR3 comprises 13 residues. V was shortened by 0 bases and J by 9 bases, with 12 bases between the two germline ends. The assay was run at deep level. TCRdb keeps only in-frame clones here, not all; method: immunoSEQ multiplex PCR. The table lists over 300,000 clones, 80% to 90% of them singletons, with about 17% in the top ten. Points from the study as a whole: Some clonotypes were shared by all four sorted-subset donors, while others were not shared. The non-shared ones had lower generation probabilities than the shared ones.

Sequencing was performed on memory CD8+ T cells sorted from blood. The subset was: CD45RO+ cells pooled with CCR7-negative TemRA cells. The V call is TRBV27, the J call TRBJ2-7, with a weak D call TRBD1 (6 bases). The sequence came from a young man in good health. CDR3 sequence: CASSLSRDTPQYF. The CDR3 DNA reads TGTGCCAGCAGTTTATCCCGGGACACCCCGCAGTACTTC.